Shown below are 23 T cell receptor beta chains from a single sample sequenced in a study of CD8 T cells in Susac syndrome. RNA totalling about 0.45 to 1 ug underwent reverse transcription with random hexamers. TCRdb re-called the immunoSEQ multiplex PCR reads through MiXCR, storing one row per CDR3 protein. The sample contains about 71,000 distinct CDR3 sequences, under 96% of which appear only once. Sequencing was done on a sample of CD4+ T cells from PBMCs. Receptors were obtained from a human donor with multiple sclerosis.

V usage is TRBV6-2 or TRBV6-3 and J usage is TRBJ1-1, with 9 bases lining up with TRBD1. With V trimmed by 5 bases and J by 1 base, 2 bases remained unmatched. This CDR3 contains 14 residues. The germline gives CDR1 MNHEY, CDR2 SVGEGT. Written as DNA, the CDR3 is TGTGCCAGCAGTACGGGACAGGGGAACACTGAAGCTTTCTTT. This codes for CASSTGQGNTEAFF.

J is TRBJ2-3 and V is TRBV7-9, with D unresolved. The CDR3 has 11 residues. Trimming cost V 6 bases and J 5 bases, with 6 bases left between them. The germline CDR1 and CDR2 sequences are SEHNR and FQNEAQ (reference sequence). CDR3 DNA sequence: TGTGCCAGCAGTAAAGAAGATACGCAGTATTTT. This encodes CASSKEDTQYF.

This rearrangement joins TRBV20-1 to TRBJ2-6, with no clear D. Germline CDR1 DFQATT, CDR2 SNEGSKA (reference sequence). The CDR3 runs to 13 residues. The chain's CDR3 is CSVPEPGANVLTF. The CDR3 DNA follows: TGCAGCGTGCCAGAACCTGGGGCCAACGTCCTGACTTTC.

V and J are TRBV5-1 and TRBJ2-7, with D perhaps matching TRBD1 or TRBD2 (6 bases each). CDR3 size: 12 residues. Germline V lookup: CDR1 SGHRS, CDR2 YFSETQ. V lost 7 bases, J lost 2 bases, and 10 bases lay in between. CDR3 nucleotide sequence: TGCGCCAGCGGCGGGACACCCTACGAGCAGTACTTC. This encodes CASGGTPYEQYF. Full variable domain (outside the CDR3, taken from reference TRBV5-1 and TRBJ2-7): KAGVTQTPRYLIKTRGQQVTLSCSPISGHRSVSWYQQTPGQGLQFLFEYFSETQRNKGNFPGRFSGRQFSNSRSEMNVSTLELGDSALYLCASGGTPYEQYFGPGTRLTVT.

This clonotype was detected only once. V and J are TRBV3-1 and TRBJ1-5, with 8 bases aligning to TRBD1. Germline CDR1 LGHDT, CDR2 YNNKEL (reference sequence). The V gene end was trimmed by 4 bases and the J gene end by 0 bases; junction bases not matched to a gene: 8. This CDR3 is built from 17 residues. This CDR3 is CASSPGYRGYSNQPQHF. The CDR3 bases are TGTGCCAGCAGCCCAGGGTACAGGGGGTATAGCAATCAGCCCCAGCATTTT.

The chain joins TRBV20-1 to TRBJ1-2; TRBD1 might be the D (5 bases). The germline gives CDR1 DFQATT, CDR2 SNEGSKA (reference sequence). Between the trimmed V and J ends, which lost 0 bases and 0 bases, there was a span of 14 bases. The CDR3 has 16 residues. This chain's CDR3 is CSARDGTGGTNYGYTF. CDR3 DNA: TGCAGTGCTAGAGATGGAACAGGCGGCACTAACTATGGCTACACCTTC.

This clonotype was seen only once. The CDR3, as DNA: TGTGCCAGCAGCTTAAGGCGGGGGAGGGGCACAGATACGCAGTATTTT. This sequence encodes CASSLRRGRGTDTQYF. The chain couples TRBV11-2 to TRBJ2-3, with 7 bases that match TRBD2. The CDR3 is 16 residues long. Germline CDR1 and CDR2: SGHAT and FQNNGV. J lost 1 base, V lost 2 bases, and 6 bases had no gene match.

The V and J genes are TRBV4-2 and TRBJ2-2; D is possibly TRBD1 (5 bases). This CDR3 contains 14 residues. Germline values: CDR1 LGHNA, CDR2 YNFKEQ. V dropped 4 bases and J dropped 4 bases, with 10 bases sitting between them. Written as DNA, the CDR3 is TGTGCCAGCAGCCCAGGGCTTTCCACCGGGGAGCTGTTTTTT. Its protein product is CASSPGLSTGELFF.

The J gene is TRBJ1-2, the V gene TRBV4-3; no clear D gene. Germline V lookup: CDR1 LGHNA, CDR2 YSLEER. The germline V and J ends were trimmed by 0 bases and 4 bases, with 9 bases remaining between them. There are 14 residues in the CDR3. CDR3 DNA sequence: TGCGCCAGCAGCCAAGATGCGGGGTTCTATGGCTACACCTTC. Protein product: CASSQDAGFYGYTF.

The V gene is TRBV5-4, the J gene TRBJ2-3, with D maybe TRBD1 (6 bases). CDR1 and CDR2 from the germline V gene are SGHNT and YYREEE (reference sequence). CDR3 length equals 16 residues. Trimming stripped 6 bases from V and 2 bases from J, with 19 bases between. CDR3: CASNPPDSSNTDTQYF. The CDR3, as DNA: TGTGCCAGCAACCCCCCGGACAGCTCGAACACAGATACGCAGTATTTT. The full variable domain, with the rest looked up from reference TRBV5-4 and TRBJ2-3, is ETGVTQSPTHLIKTRGQQVTLRCSSQSGHNTVSWYQQALGQGPQFIFQYYREEENGRGNFPPRFSGLQFPNYSSELNVNALELDDSALYLCASNPPDSSNTDTQYFGPGTRLTVL.

This chain uses TRBV5-1 with TRBJ2-2, with 7 bases that match TRBD1. Trimming cost V 0 bases and J 5 bases; bases outside gene matches: 7. Germline V gene lookup returns CDR1 SGHRS and CDR2 YFSETQ. CDR3 length: 16 residues. The CDR3 loop reads CASSLEQGLGTGELFF. The CDR3 coding sequence is TGCGCCAGCAGCTTGGAACAGGGGTTAGGAACCGGGGAGCTGTTTTTT.

V is TRBV5-4 and J is TRBJ2-3, with 7 positions matching TRBD2. CDR1 and CDR2 from the germline V gene are SGHNT and YYREEE (reference sequence). The junction had 6 bases not matched to a gene; V was cut back by 1 base and J by 1 base. The CDR3 runs to 16 residues. CDR3 DNA: TGTGCCAGCAGCTTGAAGGAGCGGGGTCGCACAGATACGCAGTATTTT. Translated, it gives CASSLKERGRTDTQYF.

V and J are TRBV7-2 and TRBJ1-6, with TRBD1 as a possible D gene (5 bases). Trimming stripped 1 base from V and 10 bases from J, with 17 bases between. Looked up from germline, CDR1 is SGHTA and CDR2 is FQGNSA. The length of the CDR3 is 16 residues. CDR3 in DNA: TGTGCCAGCAGCTTAGGGGGACTGCCGGGGAGGTCACCCCTCCACTTT. It is translated as CASSLGGLPGRSPLHF.

The chain uses TRBV4-3 and TRBJ1-6; D is unresolved. Germline values: CDR1 LGHNA, CDR2 YSLEER. CDR3 length: 14 amino acids. Deletions cut 0 bases from V and 7 bases from J, with 7 bases between. The CDR3, as DNA: TGCGCCAGCAGCCAAGATAATAGCAATTCACCCCTCCACTTT. Its translation is CASSQDNSNSPLHF.

The chain couples TRBV6-2 or TRBV6-3 to TRBJ1-5, with TRBD1 as a possible D gene (6 bases). Between the trimmed V and J ends, which lost 2 bases and 5 bases, there was a span of 13 bases. This CDR3 has 15 residues. CDR1 and CDR2 (germline): MNHEY, SVGEGT. The CDR3 coding sequence is TGTGCCAGCAGTTACCGACGGGACACCCATCAGCCCCAGCATTTT. Amino acids: CASSYRRDTHQPQHF.

The genes are TRBV27 and TRBJ2-1, with 12 nucleotides matching TRBD2. The V gene end was trimmed by 6 bases and the J gene end by 7 bases; junction bases not matched to a gene: 7. The germline CDR1 and CDR2 sequences are MNHEY and SMNVEV (reference sequence). This CDR3 comprises 15 residues. The CDR3 coding sequence is TGTGCCAGCAGCCCTAGCGGGGGGGGCTTTAATGAGCAGTTCTTC. Its protein is CASSPSGGGFNEQFF.

The chain couples TRBV7-2 to TRBJ2-1; a possible D gene is TRBD2 (7 bases). The germline V gene encodes CDR1 SGHTA and CDR2 FQGNSA. This CDR3 has 16 residues. The ends were cut back, 3 bases at V and 4 bases at J, with 16 bases in the middle. The CDR3 DNA reads as TGTGCCAGCAGCTTCCCTGGGGGGGGGCGTTACAATGAGCAGTTCTTC. Its translation is CASSFPGGGRYNEQFF.

The V gene is TRBV3-1, the J gene TRBJ2-1, with 8 bases that match TRBD2. Trimming removed 4 bases from V and 4 bases from J; junction bases left unmatched: 6. The germline CDR1 and CDR2 sequences are LGHDT and YNNKEL (reference sequence). The CDR3 has 15 residues. The CDR3 here is CASSRAGGAYNEQFF. In DNA, the CDR3 is TGTGCCAGCAGCCGGGCCGGGGGGGCATACAATGAGCAGTTCTTC.

The chain employs TRBV7-9 and TRBJ2-1; D is unresolved. Trimming left V 1 base short and J 7 bases short, with 5 bases between. Per germline, CDR1 SEHNR and CDR2 FQNEAQ (reference sequence). This CDR3 is 12 amino acids long. CDR3 sequence reads: CASSLDGNEQFF. The DNA of the CDR3 is TGTGCCAGCAGCTTAGACGGGAATGAGCAGTTCTTC.

The chain is built from TRBV4-2 and TRBJ2-7; 11 positions agree with TRBD2. This CDR3 has 15 amino acids. With 4 bases clipped from V and 6 bases from J, the junction kept 8 bases outside the gene matches. Germline values: CDR1 LGHNA, CDR2 YNFKEQ. DNA for the CDR3: TGTGCCAGCAGCCCAGCGACTAGCGGGGTTGGCGAGCAGTACTTC. Encoded protein: CASSPATSGVGEQYF.

CDR3 amino acids: CASSATGTGAYEQYF. CDR3 nucleotides: TGTGCCAGCAGCGCGACCGGGACAGGGGCCTACGAGCAGTACTTC. The chain employs TRBV7-2 and TRBJ2-7, with 10 nucleotides matching TRBD1. This CDR3 spans 15 amino acids. Germline loops: CDR1 SGHTA, CDR2 FQGNSA. V was pared by 5 bases and J by 2 bases, with 6 bases of the junction left unmatched.

This chain uses TRBV3-1 with TRBJ2-2; D is possibly TRBD1 (6 bases). This CDR3 region has 16 residues. The V gene's germline CDR1 is LGHDT and CDR2 YNNKEL (reference sequence). V dropped 4 bases and J dropped 0 bases, with 12 bases sitting between them. The CDR3 DNA reads TGTGCCAGCAGCCGCCACGGACAGACGAACACCGGGGAGCTGTTTTTT. This sequence encodes CASSRHGQTNTGELFF.

The chain recombines TRBV24-1 with TRBJ1-1; D possibly corresponds to TRBD1 (6 bases). This CDR3 contains 14 residues. The germline gives CDR1 KGHDR, CDR2 SFDVKD. Between the trimmed V and J ends, which lost 10 bases and 1 base, there was a span of 15 bases. The CDR3 sequence is CATRDTKGNTEAFF. CDR3 nucleotide sequence: TGTGCCACTCGGGACACCAAAGGGAACACTGAAGCTTTCTTT.